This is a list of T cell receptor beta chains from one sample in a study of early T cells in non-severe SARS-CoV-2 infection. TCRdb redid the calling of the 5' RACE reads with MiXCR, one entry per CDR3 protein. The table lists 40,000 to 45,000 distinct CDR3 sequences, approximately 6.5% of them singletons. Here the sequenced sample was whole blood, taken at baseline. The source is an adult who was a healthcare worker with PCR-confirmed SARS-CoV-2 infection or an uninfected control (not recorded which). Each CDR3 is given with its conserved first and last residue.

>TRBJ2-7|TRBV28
CASSNRQGTYEQYF
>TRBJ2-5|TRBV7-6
CASSLDPAGETQYF
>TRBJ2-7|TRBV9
CASSVGHFGEQYF
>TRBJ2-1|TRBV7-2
CASSPELSYNEQFF
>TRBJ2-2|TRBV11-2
CASSRRILAGNTGELFF
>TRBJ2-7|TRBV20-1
CSARRGSVEQYF
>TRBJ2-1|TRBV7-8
CASSLAQPEQFF
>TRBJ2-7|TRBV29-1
CSVSRSTGDIYEQYF
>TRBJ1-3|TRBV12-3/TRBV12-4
CASRAGGFGNTIYF
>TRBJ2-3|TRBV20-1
CSAFTSGGGTDTQYF
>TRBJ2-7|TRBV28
CASSWDGTAPYEQYF
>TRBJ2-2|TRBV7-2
CASSLGTGGAGELFF
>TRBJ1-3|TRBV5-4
CASSLAGWENTIYF
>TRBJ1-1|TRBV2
CASSGQATEAFF
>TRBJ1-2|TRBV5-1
CASSLGPDYGYTF
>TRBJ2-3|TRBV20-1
CSGPGSTDTQYF
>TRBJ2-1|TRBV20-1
CSARGGAGGRSSYNEQFF
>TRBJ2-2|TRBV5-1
CASSLDLASTGELFF
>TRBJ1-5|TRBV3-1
CASSQDPLTGNQPQHF
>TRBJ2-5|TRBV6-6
CASSPGTEAETQYF
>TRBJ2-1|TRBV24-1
CATSDQTSGASVEQFF
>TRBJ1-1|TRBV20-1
CSASFGNTEAFF
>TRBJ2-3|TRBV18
CASSLVGTDTQYF
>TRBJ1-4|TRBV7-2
CASSFTGQGNEKLFF
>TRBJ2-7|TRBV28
CASSPTGMPYEQYF
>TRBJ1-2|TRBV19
CASTQTIAGGYTF
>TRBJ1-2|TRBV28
CASSLYGGPPSNYGYTF
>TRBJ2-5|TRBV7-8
CASSPDTYQETQYF
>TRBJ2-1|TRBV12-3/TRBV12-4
CASRLAGGHNEQFF
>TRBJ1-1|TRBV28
CASRYTGNTEAFF
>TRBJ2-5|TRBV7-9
CASSGGTSGDQETQYF
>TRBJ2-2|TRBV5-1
CASSKRSGVGTGELFF
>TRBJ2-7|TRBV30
CAWSVGTGTYEQYF
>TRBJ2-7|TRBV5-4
CASRGQGLSYEQYF
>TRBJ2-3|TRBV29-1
CSVETGEDTQYF
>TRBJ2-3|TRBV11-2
CASSLAGTHTDTQYF
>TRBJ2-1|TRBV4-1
CASSQANMGLAGGEQFF
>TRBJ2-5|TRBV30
CAWTLARRETQYF
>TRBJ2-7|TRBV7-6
CASSPGLAGVKEQYF
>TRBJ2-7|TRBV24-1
CATSLSDEQYF
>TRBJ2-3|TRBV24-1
CATSRVPGDTQYF
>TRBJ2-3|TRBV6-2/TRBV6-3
CASTNPVRDTQYF
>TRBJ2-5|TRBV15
CATRGSKTGPKLETQYF
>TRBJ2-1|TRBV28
CASKGDGLEQFF
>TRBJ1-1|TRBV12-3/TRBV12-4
CASSFKGVTEAFF
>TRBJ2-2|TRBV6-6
CASSYGRQANTGELFF
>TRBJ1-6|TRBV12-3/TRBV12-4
CASSSTDNSPLHF